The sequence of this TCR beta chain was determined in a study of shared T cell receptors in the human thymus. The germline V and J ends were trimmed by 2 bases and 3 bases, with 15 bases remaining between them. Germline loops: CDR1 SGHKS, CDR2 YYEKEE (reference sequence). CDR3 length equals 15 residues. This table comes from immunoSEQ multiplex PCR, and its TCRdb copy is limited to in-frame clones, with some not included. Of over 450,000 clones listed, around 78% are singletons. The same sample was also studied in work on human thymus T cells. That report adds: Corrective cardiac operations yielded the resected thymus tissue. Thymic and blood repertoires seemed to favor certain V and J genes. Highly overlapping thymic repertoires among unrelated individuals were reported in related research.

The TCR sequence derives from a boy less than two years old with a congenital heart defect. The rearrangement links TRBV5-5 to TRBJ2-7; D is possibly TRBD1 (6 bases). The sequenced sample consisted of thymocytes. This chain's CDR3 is CASSFAQGTVYEQYF. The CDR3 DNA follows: TGTGCCAGCAGCTTCGCCCAGGGGACGGTCTACGAGCAGTACTTC.